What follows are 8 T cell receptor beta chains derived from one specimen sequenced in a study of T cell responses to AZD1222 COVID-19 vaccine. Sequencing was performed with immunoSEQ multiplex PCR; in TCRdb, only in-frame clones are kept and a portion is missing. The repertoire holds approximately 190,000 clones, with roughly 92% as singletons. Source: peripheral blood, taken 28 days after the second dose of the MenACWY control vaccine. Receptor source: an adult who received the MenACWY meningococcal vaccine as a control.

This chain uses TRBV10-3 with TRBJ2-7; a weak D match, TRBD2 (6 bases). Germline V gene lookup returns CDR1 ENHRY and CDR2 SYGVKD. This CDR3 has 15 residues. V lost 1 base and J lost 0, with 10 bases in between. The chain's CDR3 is CAISEYPSASYEQYF. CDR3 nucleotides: TGTGCCATCAGTGAGTACCCTAGCGCCTCCTACGAGCAGTACTTC.

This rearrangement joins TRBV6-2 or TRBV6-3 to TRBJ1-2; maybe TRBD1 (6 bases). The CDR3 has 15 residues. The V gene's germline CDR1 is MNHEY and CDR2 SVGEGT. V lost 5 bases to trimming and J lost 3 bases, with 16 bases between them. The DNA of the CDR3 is TGTGCCAGCAGTCCCCAGTGGGGGGCTCACTATGGCTACACCTTC. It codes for CASSPQWGAHYGYTF.

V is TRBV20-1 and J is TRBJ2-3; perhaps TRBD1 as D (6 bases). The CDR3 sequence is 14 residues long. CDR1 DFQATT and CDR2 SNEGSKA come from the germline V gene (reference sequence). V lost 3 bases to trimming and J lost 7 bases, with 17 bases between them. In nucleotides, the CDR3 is TGCAGTGCTAGTAGGGGGACCTGGGATAATACGCAGTATTTT. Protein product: CSASRGTWDNTQYF.

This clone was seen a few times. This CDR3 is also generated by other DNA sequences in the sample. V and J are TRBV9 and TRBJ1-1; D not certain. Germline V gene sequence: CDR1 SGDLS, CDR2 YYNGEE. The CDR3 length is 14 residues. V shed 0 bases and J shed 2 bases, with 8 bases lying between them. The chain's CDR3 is CASSVGNLNTEAFF. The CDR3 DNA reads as TGTGCCAGCAGCGTAGGGAACCTTAACACTGAAGCTTTCTTT.

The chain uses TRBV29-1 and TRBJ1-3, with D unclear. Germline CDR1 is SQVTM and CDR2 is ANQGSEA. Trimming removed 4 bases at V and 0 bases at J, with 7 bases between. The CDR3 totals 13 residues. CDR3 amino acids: CSVVGFSGNTIYF. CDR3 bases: TGCAGCGTTGTCGGATTCTCTGGAAACACCATATATTTT.

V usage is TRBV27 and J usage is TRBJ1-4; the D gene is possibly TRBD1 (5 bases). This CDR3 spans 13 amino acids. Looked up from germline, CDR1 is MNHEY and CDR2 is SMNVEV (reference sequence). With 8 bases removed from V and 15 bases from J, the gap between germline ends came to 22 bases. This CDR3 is CASGVLNRDVMFF. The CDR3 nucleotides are TGTGCCAGCGGGGTTCTAAACCGGGACGTTATGTTTTTT. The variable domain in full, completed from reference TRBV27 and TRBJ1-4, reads EAQVTQNPRYLITVTGKKLTVTCSQNMNHEYMSWYRQDPGLGLRQIYYSMNVEVTDKGDVPEGYKVSRKEKRNFPLILESPSPNQTSLYFCASGVLNRDVMFFGSGTQLSVL.

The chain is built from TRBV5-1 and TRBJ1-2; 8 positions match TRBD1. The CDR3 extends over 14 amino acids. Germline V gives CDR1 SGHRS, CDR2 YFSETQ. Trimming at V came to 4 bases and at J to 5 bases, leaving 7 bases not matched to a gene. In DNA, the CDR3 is TGCGCCAGCAGCCAAATGGGACAGGCTTATGGCTACACCTTC. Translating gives CASSQMGQAYGYTF.

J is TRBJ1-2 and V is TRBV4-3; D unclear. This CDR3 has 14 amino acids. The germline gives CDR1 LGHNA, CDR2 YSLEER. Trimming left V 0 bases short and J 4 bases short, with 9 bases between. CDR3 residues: CASSQDGTVYGYTF. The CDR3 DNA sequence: TGCGCCAGCAGCCAAGACGGCACAGTCTATGGCTACACCTTC.